This T cell receptor beta chain was identified during a study of preoperative IRX-2 immunotherapy in early breast cancer. Profiling relied on immunoSEQ multiplex PCR, and the TCRdb table lists in-frame clones only, not all of them. This table has some 30,000 clones, 80% to 85% appearing once. V lost 6 bases and J lost 7; bases outside the gene matches: 16. This CDR3 contains 16 residues. Germline V CDR1 and CDR2: MNHGY, SAAAGT. Treatment noted: preoperative locoregional IRX-2 cytokine immunotherapy. Preoperative locoregional IRX-2 cytokine immunotherapy was tested in the phase Ib source study. This sequence was found in a human donor with breast cancer. The sample here was lymph node tissue, taken from a patient treated with IRX-2 immunotherapy. This chain links TRBV6-8 with TRBJ1-2, with 8 bases matching TRBD1. The CDR3 nucleotides read TGTGCCAGCAGGCGGTCCCGGGACAGGTCCCAGGGTGGCTACACCTTC. Residues: CASRRSRDRSQGGYTF.